This T cell receptor (beta chain) was recorded in a study of T cell responses to AZD1222 COVID-19 vaccine (dated by TCRdb to the early 2020s). The study in broad terms: AZD1222 recipients given second doses at about 4 weeks or at about 12 weeks were pooled, since spike-specific TCR depth and breadth were not found to differ between the two schedules. TCR sequencing was performed for over 230 trial participants, of whom 207 were given two doses of AZD1222 and around 26 were given two doses of MenACWY control vaccine. Enrollment into the trials was organized by age into subgroups of 18-55, 56-69 and 70-plus years, and those subgroups contained about 160, 30 and 59 TCR-sequenced participants, respectively. Paper-wide results and their limitations: After two AZD1222 doses, spike-specific TCR breadth and depth were significantly higher than at day 0 and than in MenACWY recipients. Only a handful of AZD1222 recipients were SARS-CoV-2 seropositive at baseline, limiting conclusions about previously exposed vaccinees. The 56-69-year group was small, and its depth increase did not reach significance, likely because of low power. Participants were mostly white British and included more females than males, and it was suggested by the authors that clonal diversity may have been underestimated. Reportedly, almost half of the unique spike-specific TCRs recognized epitopes lying outside the regions that are mutated in the B.1.351 and B.1.1.7 variants. The vaccine-associated CD4 TCRs covered the entire spike protein, and the dominant responses fell in regions 160-218 and 743-854. Because no samples from the day 14 peak response were available, repertoires could be characterized only after the peak T cell response.

About this clone: Its binding antigen is unknown. No much larger clonotype is one base removed from it; base qualities were not supplied.

Explained via the paper, the time point label denotes: baseline before first vaccination. Vaccinee samples came from UK trials COV001 and COV002, including a single-blind randomized controlled phase 2/3 trial of AZD1222 (ChAdOx1 nCoV-19) in healthy adults. For TCRbeta chain sequencing, PBMC samples were collected from trial participants at day 0 and at day 28 after the second dose. Trimming accounts for 3 bases at V and 0 bases at J, while the number of junction bases matched to no gene is 9. The germline V gene encodes CDR1 DFQATT and CDR2 SNEGSKA (reference sequence). Including cysteine and phenylalanine, the CDR3 has 17 amino acids. Only the CDR3 part of the read is kept: 51 bases, read in frame from the first base. The CDR3 regions of human TCRbeta chains were subjected to immunosequencing. The authors' pipeline ran thus. Repertoire TCRs were checked for matches against a reference library of SARS-CoV-2-specific TCRs that had been generated using the MIRA antigen-specificity platform. Breadth was defined as the fraction of unique TCRs that were SARS-CoV-2-associated, and depth was defined as the fraction of total T cells that were SARS-CoV-2-associated. Using the MIRA data, each spike-specific TCR was mapped to the spike region that the TCR reacts to and placed in a CD4 or CD8 class. Log10-transformed breadth and depth values were compared by one-way ANOVA with Sidak's multiple comparisons tests. The clones in this table, taken by TCRdb from immuneACCESS, are in-frame only. Not every clone is retained; where verified, under half of the shortfall comes from an unresolved V gene, and the cause of the rest is unknown. V and J calls and clone size are as listed in that table; D and trimming were resolved from the DNA. The table for this sample lists roughly 130,000 clones; roughly 91% of them were counted only once. Approximately 2.5% of the sample comes from the top ten.

The chain employs TRBV20-1 and TRBJ1-4, and 8 junctional nucleotides match TRBD1. This receptor was taken from an adult in good health. The sequenced sample was peripheral blood, obtained on day 0 of AZD1222 vaccination. The sequenced DNA: TGCAGTGCTAGTGACAGGGGCCGGAACCCAACTAATGAAAAACTGTTTTTT. Its amino acids are CSASDRGRNPTNEKLFF.